This record concerns one TCR beta chain sequence. The CDR3 runs to 17 residues. V lost 3 bases and J lost 0, with 13 bases in between. Germline assignment: CDR1 SGHNT and CDR2 YYREEE (reference sequence). These data are taken from a study of early T cells in non-severe SARS-CoV-2 infection. From the 5' RACE reads, TCRdb called clonotypes with MiXCR, one entry per CDR3 protein. Counted here are tens of thousands of distinct CDR3 sequences, 13% occurring once; the ten biggest clones make up about 6%. This chain links TRBV5-4 with TRBJ2-6, with D possibly being TRBD1 or TRBD2 (6 bases each). The TCR sequence derives from an adult who was a healthcare worker with PCR-confirmed SARS-CoV-2 infection or an uninfected control (not recorded which). The sample comprised whole blood. The CDR3 region is CASSWGATLSGANVLTF. The CDR3 coding sequence is TGTGCCAGCAGCTGGGGGGCCACCCTCTCTGGGGCCAACGTCCTGACTTTC.